This record concerns one TCR beta chain sequence. Generated by immunoSEQ multiplex PCR, the TCRdb table keeps only in-frame clones and is missing some. In the table there are more than 25,000 clones, approximately 78% of which are singletons. These data belong to a study of OX40 agonist ivuxolimab in advanced cancers. About the study: Ivuxolimab is an agonistic anti-OX40 (CD134) antibody, and patients were treated with it.

V was pared by 3 bases and J by 6 bases, with 9 bases between. Germline V gene lookup returns CDR1 SGHTA and CDR2 FQGNSA. The length of the CDR3 is 13 residues. Source: CD4+ or CD8+ T cells sorted from blood, taken in a trial of the OX40 agonist ivuxolimab. This sequence joins TRBV7-2 and TRBJ1-5, with D possibly matching TRBD1 (5 bases). This clonotype was sampled from an adult with an advanced solid tumor such as melanoma, head and neck, liver or kidney cancer. For the CDR3, the DNA is TGTGCCAGCAGCTTGGGTGGGGGTCAGCCCCAGCATTTT. This encodes CASSLGGGQPQHF.